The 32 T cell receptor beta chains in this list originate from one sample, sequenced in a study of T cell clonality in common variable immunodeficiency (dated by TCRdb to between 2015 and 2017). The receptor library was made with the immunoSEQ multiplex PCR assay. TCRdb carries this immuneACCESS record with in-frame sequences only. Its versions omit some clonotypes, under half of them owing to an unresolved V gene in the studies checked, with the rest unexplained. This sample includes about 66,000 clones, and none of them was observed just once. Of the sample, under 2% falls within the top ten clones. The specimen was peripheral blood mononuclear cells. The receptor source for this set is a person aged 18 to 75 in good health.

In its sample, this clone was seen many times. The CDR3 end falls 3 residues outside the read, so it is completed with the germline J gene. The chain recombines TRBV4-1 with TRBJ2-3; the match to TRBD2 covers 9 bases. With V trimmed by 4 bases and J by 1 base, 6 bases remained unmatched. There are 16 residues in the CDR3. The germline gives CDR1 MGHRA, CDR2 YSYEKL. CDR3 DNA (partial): TGCGCCAGCAGCCCCAAGGGCGGGGGGGGCACAGATACG. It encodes CASSPKGGGGTDT. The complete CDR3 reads CASSPKGGGGTDTQYF.

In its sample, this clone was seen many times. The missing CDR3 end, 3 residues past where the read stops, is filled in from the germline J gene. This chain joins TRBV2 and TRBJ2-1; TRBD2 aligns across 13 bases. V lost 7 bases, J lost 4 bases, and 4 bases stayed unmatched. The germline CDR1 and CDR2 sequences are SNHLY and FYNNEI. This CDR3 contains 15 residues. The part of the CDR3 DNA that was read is TGTGCCAGCATTCAGGGACTAGCGGGGTACAATGAG. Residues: CASIQGLAGYNE. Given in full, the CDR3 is CASIQGLAGYNEQFF.

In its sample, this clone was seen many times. The sequenced CDR3 bases are TGCGCCAGCAGCTTGAATTACGGGGGGGGCACAGATACG. The encoded protein is CASSLNYGGGTDT. The CDR3, in full, reads CASSLNYGGGTDTQYF. The V call is TRBV5-1, the J call TRBJ2-3, with 8 bases aligning to TRBD2. The read ends 3 residues before the CDR3 terminus; that terminus is restored from the germline J gene. Germline CDR1 and CDR2: SGHRS and YFSETQ. J gave up 1 base and V 1 base, and 5 bases lay outside the gene matches. There are 16 residues in the CDR3.

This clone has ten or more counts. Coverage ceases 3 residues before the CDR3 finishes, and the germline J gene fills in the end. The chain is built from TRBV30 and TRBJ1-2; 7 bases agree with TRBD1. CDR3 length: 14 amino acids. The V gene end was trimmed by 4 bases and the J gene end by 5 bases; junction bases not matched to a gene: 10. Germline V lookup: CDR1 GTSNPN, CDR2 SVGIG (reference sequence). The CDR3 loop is CAWTNPGQTYGYTF. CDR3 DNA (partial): TGTGCCTGGACAAATCCGGGACAGACTTATGGC.

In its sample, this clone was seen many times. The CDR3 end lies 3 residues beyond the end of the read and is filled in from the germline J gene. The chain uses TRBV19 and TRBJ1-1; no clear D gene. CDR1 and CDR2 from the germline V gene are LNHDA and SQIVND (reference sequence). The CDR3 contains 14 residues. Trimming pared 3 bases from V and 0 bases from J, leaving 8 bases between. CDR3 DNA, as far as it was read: TGTGCCAGTAGTATCAGCAGGATGAACACTGAA. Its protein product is CASSISRMNTE. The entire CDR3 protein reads CASSISRMNTEAFF.

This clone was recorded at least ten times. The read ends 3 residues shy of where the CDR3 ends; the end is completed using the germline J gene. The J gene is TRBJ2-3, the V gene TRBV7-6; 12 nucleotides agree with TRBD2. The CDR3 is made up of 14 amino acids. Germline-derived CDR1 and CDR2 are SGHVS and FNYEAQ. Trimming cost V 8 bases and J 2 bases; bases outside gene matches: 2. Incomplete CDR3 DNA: TGTGCCAGCCTAGCGGGAGGGCCCACAGATACG. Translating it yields CASLAGGPTDT. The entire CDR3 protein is CASLAGGPTDTQYF.

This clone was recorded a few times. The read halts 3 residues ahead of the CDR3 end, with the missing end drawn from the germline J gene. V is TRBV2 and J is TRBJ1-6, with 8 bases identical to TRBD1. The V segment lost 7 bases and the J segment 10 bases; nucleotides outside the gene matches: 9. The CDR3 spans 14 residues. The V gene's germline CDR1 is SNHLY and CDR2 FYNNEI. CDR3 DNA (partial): TGTGCCAGCATGAGTCAGGGGGCAGGGTCACCC. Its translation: CASMSQGAGSP. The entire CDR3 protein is CASMSQGAGSPLHF. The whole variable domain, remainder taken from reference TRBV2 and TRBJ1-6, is EPEVTQTPSHQVTQMGQEVILRCVPISNHLYFYWYRQILGQKVEFLVSFYNNEISEKSEIFDDQFSVERPDGSNFTLKIRSTKLEDSAMYFCASMSQGAGSPLHFGNGTRLTVT.

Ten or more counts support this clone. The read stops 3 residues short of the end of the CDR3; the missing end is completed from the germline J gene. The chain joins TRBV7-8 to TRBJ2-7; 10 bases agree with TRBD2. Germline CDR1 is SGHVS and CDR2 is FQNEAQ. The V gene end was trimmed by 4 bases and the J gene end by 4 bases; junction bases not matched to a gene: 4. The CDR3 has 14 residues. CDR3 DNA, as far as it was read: TGTGCCAGCAGCTCAAGCGGGAGGGGATACGAG. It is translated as CASSSSGRGYE. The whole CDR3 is CASSSSGRGYEQYF.

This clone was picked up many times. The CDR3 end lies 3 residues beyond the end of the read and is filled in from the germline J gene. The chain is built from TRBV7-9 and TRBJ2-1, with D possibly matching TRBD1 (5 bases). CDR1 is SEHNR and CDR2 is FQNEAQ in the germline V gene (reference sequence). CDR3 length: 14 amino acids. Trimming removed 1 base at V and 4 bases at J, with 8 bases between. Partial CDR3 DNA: TGTGCCAGCAGCTTAGGTCAGGGTTACAATGAG. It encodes CASSLGQGYNE. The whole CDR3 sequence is CASSLGQGYNEQFF.

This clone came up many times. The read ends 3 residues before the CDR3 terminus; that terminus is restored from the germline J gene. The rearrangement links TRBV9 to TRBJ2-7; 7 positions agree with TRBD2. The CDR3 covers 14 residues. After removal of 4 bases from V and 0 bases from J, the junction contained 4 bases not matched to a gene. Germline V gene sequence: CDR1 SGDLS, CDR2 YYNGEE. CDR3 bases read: TGTGCCAGCAGCATATCTAGCGGCTCCTACGAG. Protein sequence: CASSISSGSYE. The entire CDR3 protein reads CASSISSGSYEQYF.

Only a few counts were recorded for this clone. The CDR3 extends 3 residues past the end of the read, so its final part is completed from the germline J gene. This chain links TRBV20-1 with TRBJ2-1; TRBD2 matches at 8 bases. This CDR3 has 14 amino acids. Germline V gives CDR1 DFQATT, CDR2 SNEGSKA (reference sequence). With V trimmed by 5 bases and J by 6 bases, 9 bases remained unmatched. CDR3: CSAASGSSFNEQFF. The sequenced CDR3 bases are TGCAGTGCTGCCAGCGGGAGCAGTTTCAATGAG.

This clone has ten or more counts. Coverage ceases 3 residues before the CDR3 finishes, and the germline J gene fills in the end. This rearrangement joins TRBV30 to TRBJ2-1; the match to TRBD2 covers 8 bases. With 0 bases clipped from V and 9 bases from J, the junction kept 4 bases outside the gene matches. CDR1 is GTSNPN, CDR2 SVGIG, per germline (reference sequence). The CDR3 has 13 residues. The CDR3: CAWSVGLAGEQFF. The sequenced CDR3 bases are TGTGCCTGGAGTGTAGGGCTAGCGGGTGAG.

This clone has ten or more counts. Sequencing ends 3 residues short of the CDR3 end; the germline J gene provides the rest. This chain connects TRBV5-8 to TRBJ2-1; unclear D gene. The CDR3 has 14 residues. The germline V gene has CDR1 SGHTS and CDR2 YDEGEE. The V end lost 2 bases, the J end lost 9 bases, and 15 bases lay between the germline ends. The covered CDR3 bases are TGTGCCAGCAGCTTTTCTGGCGGTGGAAGTGAG. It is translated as CASSFSGGGSE. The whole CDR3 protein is CASSFSGGGSEQFF. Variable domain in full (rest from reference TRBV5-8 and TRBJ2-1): EAGVTQSPTHLIKTRGQQATLRCSPISGHTSVYWYQQALGLGLQFLLWYDEGEERNRGNFPPRFSGRQFPNYSSELNVNALELEDSALYLCASSFSGGGSEQFFGPGTRLTVL.

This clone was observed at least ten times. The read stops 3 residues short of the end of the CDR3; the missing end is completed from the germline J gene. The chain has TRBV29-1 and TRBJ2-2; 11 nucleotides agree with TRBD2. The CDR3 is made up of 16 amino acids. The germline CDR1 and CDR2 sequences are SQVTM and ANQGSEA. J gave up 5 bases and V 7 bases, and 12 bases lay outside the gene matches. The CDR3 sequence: CSGIAGGPIGTGELFF. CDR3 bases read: TGCAGCGGGATAGCGGGAGGGCCCATCGGGACCGGGGAG.

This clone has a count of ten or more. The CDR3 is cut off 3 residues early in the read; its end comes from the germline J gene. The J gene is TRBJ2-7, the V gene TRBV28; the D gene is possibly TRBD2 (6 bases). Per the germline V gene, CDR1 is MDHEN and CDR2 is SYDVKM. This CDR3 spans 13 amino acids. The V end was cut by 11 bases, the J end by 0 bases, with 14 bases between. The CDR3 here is CAGQEAGSYEQYF. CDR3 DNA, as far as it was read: TGTGCCGGACAAGAAGCGGGCTCCTACGAG.

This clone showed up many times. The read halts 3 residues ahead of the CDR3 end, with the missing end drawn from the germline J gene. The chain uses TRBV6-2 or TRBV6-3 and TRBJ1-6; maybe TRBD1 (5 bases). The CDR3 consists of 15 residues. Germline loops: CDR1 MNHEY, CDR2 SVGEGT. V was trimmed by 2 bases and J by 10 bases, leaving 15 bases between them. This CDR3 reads CASSYARGAGSPLHF. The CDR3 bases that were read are TGTGCCAGCAGTTACGCGCGGGGCGCTGGGTCACCC.

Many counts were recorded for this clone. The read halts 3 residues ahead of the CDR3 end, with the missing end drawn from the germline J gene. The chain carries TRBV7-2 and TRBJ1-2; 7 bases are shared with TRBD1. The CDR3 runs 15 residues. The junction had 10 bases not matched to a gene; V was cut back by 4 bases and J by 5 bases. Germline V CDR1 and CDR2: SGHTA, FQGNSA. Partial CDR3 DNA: TGTGCCAGCAGCTCCGCCCAGGGGGGACATTATGGC. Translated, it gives CASSSAQGGHYG. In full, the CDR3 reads CASSSAQGGHYGYTF.

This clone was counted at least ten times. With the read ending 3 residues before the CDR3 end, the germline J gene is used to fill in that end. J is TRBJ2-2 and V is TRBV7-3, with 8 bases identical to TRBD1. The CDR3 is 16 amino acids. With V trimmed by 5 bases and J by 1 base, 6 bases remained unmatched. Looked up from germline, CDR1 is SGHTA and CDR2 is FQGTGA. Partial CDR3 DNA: TGTGCCAGCAGCCCTGGGACAGGTTTGAACACCGGGGAG. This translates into CASSPGTGLNTGE. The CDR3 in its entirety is CASSPGTGLNTGELFF.

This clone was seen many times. The sequenced part of the CDR3 DNA is TGTGCCAGTAGAGGGGGACAGGGTTTCTCCTACGAG. Protein sequence: CASRGGQGFSYE. From start to end, the CDR3 is CASRGGQGFSYEQYF. The chain couples TRBV19 to TRBJ2-7; TRBD1 matches at 9 bases. The read terminates 3 residues ahead of where the CDR3 ends, so the germline J gene completes it. This CDR3 has 15 amino acids. V dropped 6 bases and J dropped 0; count of bases not matched to a gene: 6. The germline V gene encodes CDR1 LNHDA and CDR2 SQIVND (reference sequence).

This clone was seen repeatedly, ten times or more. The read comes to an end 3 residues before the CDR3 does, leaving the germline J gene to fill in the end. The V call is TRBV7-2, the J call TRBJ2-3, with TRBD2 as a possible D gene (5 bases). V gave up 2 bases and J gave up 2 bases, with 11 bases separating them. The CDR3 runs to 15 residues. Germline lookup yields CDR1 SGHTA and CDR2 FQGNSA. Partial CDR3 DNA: TGTGCCAGCAGCTTATGGACTGGGCACACAGATACG. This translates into CASSLWTGHTDT. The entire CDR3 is CASSLWTGHTDTQYF.

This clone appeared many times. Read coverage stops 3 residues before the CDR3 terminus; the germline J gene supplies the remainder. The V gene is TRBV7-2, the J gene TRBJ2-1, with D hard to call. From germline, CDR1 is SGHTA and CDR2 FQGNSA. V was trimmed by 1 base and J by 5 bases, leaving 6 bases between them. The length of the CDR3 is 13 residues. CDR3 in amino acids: CASSLDRDNEQFF. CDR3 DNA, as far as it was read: TGTGCCAGCAGCTTAGACCGGGACAATGAG.

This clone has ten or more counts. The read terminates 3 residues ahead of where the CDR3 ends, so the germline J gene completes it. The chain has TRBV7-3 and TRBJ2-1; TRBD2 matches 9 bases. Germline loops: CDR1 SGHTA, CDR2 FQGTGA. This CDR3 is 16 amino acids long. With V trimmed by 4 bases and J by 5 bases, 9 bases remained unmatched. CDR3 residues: CASSSKSGRFDNEQFF. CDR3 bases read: TGTGCCAGCAGCTCTAAAAGCGGGAGGTTCGACAATGAG.

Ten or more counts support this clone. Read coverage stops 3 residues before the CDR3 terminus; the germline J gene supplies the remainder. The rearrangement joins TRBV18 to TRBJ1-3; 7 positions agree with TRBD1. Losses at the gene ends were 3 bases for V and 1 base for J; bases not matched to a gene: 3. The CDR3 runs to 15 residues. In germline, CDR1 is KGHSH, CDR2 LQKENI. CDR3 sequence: CASSPDRVSGNTIYF. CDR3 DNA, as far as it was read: TGTGCCAGCTCACCCGACAGGGTATCTGGAAACACC. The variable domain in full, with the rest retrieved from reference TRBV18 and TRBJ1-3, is NAGVMQNPRHLVRRRGQEARLRCSPMKGHSHVYWYRQLPEEGLKFMVYLQKENIIDESGMPKERFSAEFPKEGPSILRIQQVVRGDSAAYFCASSPDRVSGNTIYFGEGSWLTVV.

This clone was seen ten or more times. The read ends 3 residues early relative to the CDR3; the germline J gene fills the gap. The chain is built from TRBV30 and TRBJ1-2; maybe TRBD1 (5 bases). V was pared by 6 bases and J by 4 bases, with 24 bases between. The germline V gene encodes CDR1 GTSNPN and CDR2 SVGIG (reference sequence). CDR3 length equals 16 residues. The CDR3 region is CACNIPGQQDPYGYTF. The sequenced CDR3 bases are TGTGCCTGCAACATACCAGGGCAACAGGACCCCTATGGC. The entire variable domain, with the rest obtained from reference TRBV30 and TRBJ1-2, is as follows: SQTIHQWPATLVQPVGSPLSLECTVEGTSNPNLYWYRQAAGRGLQLLFYSVGIGQISSEVPQNLSASRPQDRQFILSSKKLLLSDSGFYLCACNIPGQQDPYGYTFGSGTRLTVV.

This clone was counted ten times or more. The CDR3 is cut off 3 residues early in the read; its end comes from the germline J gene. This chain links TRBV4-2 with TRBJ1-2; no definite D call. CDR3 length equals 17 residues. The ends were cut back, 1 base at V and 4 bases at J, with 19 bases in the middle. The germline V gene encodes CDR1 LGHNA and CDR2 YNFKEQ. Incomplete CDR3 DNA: TGTGCCAGCAGCCAAGGGCCCGAGCGGATAACTACCTATGGC. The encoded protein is CASSQGPERITTYG. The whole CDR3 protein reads CASSQGPERITTYGYTF.

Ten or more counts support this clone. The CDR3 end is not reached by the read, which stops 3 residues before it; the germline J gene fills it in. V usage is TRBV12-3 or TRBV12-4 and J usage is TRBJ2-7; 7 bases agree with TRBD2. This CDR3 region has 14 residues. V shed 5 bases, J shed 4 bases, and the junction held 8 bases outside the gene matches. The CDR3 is CASSRGLGFYEQYF. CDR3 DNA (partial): TGTGCCAGCAGTCGTGGACTAGGCTTTTACGAG.

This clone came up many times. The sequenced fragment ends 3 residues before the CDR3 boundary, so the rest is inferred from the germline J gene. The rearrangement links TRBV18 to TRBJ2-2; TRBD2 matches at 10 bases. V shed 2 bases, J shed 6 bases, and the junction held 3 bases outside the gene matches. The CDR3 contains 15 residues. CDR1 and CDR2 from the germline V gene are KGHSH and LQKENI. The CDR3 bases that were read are TGTGCCAGCTCACCAGCTAGCGGGAGATCCGGGGAG. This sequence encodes CASSPASGRSGE. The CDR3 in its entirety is CASSPASGRSGELFF.

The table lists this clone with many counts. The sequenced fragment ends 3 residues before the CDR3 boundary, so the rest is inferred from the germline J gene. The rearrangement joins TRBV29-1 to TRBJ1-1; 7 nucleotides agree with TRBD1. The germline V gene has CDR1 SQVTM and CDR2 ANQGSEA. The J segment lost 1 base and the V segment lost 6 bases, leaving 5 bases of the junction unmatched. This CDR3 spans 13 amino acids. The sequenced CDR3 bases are TGCAGCGTCCTAGACAGGGCGAACACTGAA. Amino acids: CSVLDRANTE. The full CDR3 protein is CSVLDRANTEAFF.

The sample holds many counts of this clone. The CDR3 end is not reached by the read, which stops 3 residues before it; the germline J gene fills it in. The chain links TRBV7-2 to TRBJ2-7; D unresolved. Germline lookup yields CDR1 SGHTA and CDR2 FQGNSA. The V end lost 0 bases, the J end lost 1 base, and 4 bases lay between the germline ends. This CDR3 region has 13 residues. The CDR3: CASSLAGSYEQYF. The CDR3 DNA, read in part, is TGTGCCAGCAGCTTAGCAGGGTCCTACGAG. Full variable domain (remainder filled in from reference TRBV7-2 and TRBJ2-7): GAGVSQSPSNKVTEKGKDVELRCDPISGHTALYWYRQSLGQGLEFLIYFQGNSAPDKSGLPSDRFSAERTGGSVSTLTIQRTQQEDSAVYLCASSLAGSYEQYFGPGTRLTVT.

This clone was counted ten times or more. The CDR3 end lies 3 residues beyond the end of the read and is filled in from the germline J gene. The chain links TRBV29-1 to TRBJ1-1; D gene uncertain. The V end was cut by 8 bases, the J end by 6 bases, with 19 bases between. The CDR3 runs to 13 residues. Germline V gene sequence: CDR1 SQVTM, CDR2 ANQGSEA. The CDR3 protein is CSFRRGFVAEAFF. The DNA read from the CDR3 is TGCAGCTTCCGCCGAGGGTTCGTGGCTGAA.

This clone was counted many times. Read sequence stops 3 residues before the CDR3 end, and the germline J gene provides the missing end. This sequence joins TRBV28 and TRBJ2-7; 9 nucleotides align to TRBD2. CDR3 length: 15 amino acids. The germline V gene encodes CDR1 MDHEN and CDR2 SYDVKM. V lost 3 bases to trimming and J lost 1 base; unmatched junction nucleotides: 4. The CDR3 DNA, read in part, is TGTGCCAGCAGTTTCTCTAGCGGGAATTCCTACGAG. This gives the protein CASSFSSGNSYE. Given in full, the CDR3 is CASSFSSGNSYEQYF.

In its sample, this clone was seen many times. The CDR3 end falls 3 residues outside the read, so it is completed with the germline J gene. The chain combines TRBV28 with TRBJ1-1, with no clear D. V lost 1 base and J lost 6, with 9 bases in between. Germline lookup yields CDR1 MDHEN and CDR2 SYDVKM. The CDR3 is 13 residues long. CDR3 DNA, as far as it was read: TGTGCCAGCAGTTTATACGGGGTAGCTGAA. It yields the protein CASSLYGVAE. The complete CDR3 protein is CASSLYGVAEAFF.